This TCR beta chain derives from a study of tumor-infiltrating lymphocytes in primary liver carcinoma. Overall study context: Maximum tumor diameters ranged from roughly 4.2 to 10 cm, stage T1-T3 N0M0. Study results and limitations: Top clones occupying all five tumor regions numbered only about 7-24%.

Germline V gene data show CDR1 as SQVTM and CDR2 as ANQGSEA. The CDR3 has 13 amino acids. Deletions cut 4 bases from V and 5 bases from J, with 11 bases between. For each extraction, RNA and DNA were obtained together from around 18-30 mg of unsorted bulk tissue. The patients had histopathologically diagnosed primary liver carcinoma, and their disease was treated by surgical resection. The authors made TCR beta cDNA from 400 to 600 ng total RNA with a constant-region primer. Nested multiplex PCR, run for three rounds with slightly modified ARM-PCR, yielded TCR beta libraries. Primers for the first two PCR rounds were TRBV1-TRBV30 forward primers and a C-beta reverse primer (approximately 10 cycles per round). In TCRdb, the multiplex PCR reads were re-called with MiXCR into one record per CDR3 protein. The sample lists about 190,000 distinct CDR3 sequences, just under 85% occurring once. Worth noting for this clonotype: Its antigen is as yet unknown.

The genes are TRBV29-1 and TRBJ2-2; the D is unclear. The sequenced material came from tumor tissue from primary liver carcinoma. This clonotype was sampled from a middle-aged man with primary liver carcinoma and hepatitis B virus infection. CDR3 protein: CSVAGSDTGELFF. DNA of the CDR3: TGCAGCGTTGCCGGTTCGGATACCGGGGAGCTGTTTTTT.